Following are 2 T cell receptor beta chains from one sample sequenced in a study of cytomegalovirus exposure and HLA in healthy donors. Both 60 Vbeta primers and 13 Jbeta primers went into the PCR. Assay: immunoSEQ multiplex PCR; the TCRdb copy retains only in-frame clones and omits some. Of about 120,000 clones in the sample, around 79% were seen once. Sequencing input: PBMCs. Receptors originate from a woman under 40 in good health and CMV-seropositive.

This clone appeared a single time. J is TRBJ2-3 and V is TRBV7-9; 9 bases match TRBD2. V shed 5 bases, J shed 2 bases, and the junction held 8 bases outside the gene matches. The germline V gene encodes CDR1 SEHNR and CDR2 FQNEAQ (reference sequence). The CDR3 consists of 16 residues. The DNA for the CDR3 is TGTGCCAGCAGCATATGGACTAGCGCCGACACAGATACGCAGTATTTT. Translating gives CASSIWTSADTDTQYF. Looking up the rest from reference TRBV7-9 and TRBJ2-3 gives the full variable domain: DTGVSQNPRHKITKRGQNVTFRCDPISEHNRLYWYRQTLGQGPEFLTYFQNEAQLEKSRLLSDRFSAERPKGSFSTLEIQRTEQGDSAMYLCASSIWTSADTDTQYFGPGTRLTVL.

This clone showed up just a few times. V is TRBV4-3 and J is TRBJ1-5; D is ambiguous. The V end lost 4 bases, the J end lost 8 bases, and 27 bases lay between the germline ends. This CDR3 is built from 18 residues. CDR1 and CDR2 (germline): LGHNA, YSLEER. CDR3 loop: CASSLRLTQHVQSEPQHF. The DNA for the CDR3 is TGCGCCAGCAGCCTCCGCCTGACACAACACGTCCAGTCCGAGCCCCAGCATTTT.